Presented here are 23 T cell receptor beta chains from one specimen sequenced in a study of CD8 T cells in Susac syndrome. With random hexamers, 0.5 to 1 ug RNA was reverse transcribed. TCRdb called the immunoSEQ multiplex PCR reads again in MiXCR, with one record for every CDR3 protein. The table lists around 200,000 distinct CDR3 sequences, 95% of them singletons. Sequencing used CD4+ T cells from PBMCs. These receptors were taken from a human donor with multiple sclerosis.

This clonotype was observed a handful of times. CDR3 protein: CASSFFNSPLHF. The CDR3 DNA sequence: TGTGCCAGCAGTTTCTTCAATTCACCCCTCCACTTT. The V call is TRBV27, the J call TRBJ1-6, with D uncertain. Germline CDR1 MNHEY, CDR2 SMNVEV (reference sequence). This CDR3 region has 12 residues. The germline V and J ends were trimmed by 3 bases and 7 bases, with 4 bases remaining between them.

The chain links TRBV5-4 to TRBJ2-5; possible D gene TRBD2, 6 bases. The CDR3 loop spans 15 amino acids. The germline V gene encodes CDR1 SGHNT and CDR2 YYREEE (reference sequence). Trimming cost V 0 bases and J 5 bases, with 14 bases left between them. In DNA, the CDR3 is TGTGCCAGCAGCTTGGCTCGAGTTGGAGGGGAGACCCAGTACTTC. This gives the protein CASSLARVGGETQYF.

The rearrangement uses TRBV9 and TRBJ2-5; D is possibly TRBD2 (6 bases). Per the germline V gene, CDR1 is SGDLS and CDR2 is YYNGEE. V was clipped by 0 bases and J by 4 bases, with 10 bases between them. The CDR3 is made up of 14 amino acids. The CDR3 loop reads CASSVDAGPETQYF. The DNA for the CDR3 is TGTGCCAGCAGCGTAGATGCGGGACCAGAGACCCAGTACTTC.

This chain joins TRBV7-2 and TRBJ2-2, with TRBD2 identical over 10 bases. CDR3 size: 15 residues. Trimming cost V 3 bases and J 5 bases; bases outside gene matches: 3. Looked up from germline, CDR1 is SGHTA and CDR2 is FQGNSA. CDR3 in DNA: TGTGCCAGCAGCTTGGGACTAGCGAGAACCGGGGAGCTGTTTTTT. This translates into CASSLGLARTGELFF.

The V and J genes are TRBV20-1 and TRBJ1-6; a possible D gene is TRBD1 (5 bases). Germline V gene sequence: CDR1 DFQATT, CDR2 SNEGSKA (reference sequence). The CDR3 is made up of 14 amino acids. Trimming cost V 0 bases and J 10 bases, with 13 bases left between them. CDR3 protein: CSARDQGTESPLHF. For the CDR3, the DNA is TGCAGTGCTAGAGATCAAGGGACGGAATCACCCCTCCACTTT.

The V and J genes are TRBV3-1 and TRBJ2-3, with 9 bases that match TRBD1. The CDR3 length is 13 residues. The ends lost 4 bases at V and 9 bases at J; junction bases unmatched: 5. The V gene's germline CDR1 is LGHDT and CDR2 YNNKEL (reference sequence). This CDR3 is CASSLSGTGTQYF. The CDR3 DNA follows: TGTGCCAGCAGCCTATCGGGGACAGGGACGCAGTATTTT.

This chain uses TRBV11-2 with TRBJ2-4; D is perhaps TRBD2 (5 bases). Per germline, CDR1 SGHAT and CDR2 FQNNGV. The CDR3 sequence is 15 residues long. The V end lost 7 bases, the J end lost 1 base, and 14 bases lay between the germline ends. CDR3 loop: CASTSQERAKNIQYF. As DNA, the CDR3 is TGTGCCAGCACGTCTCAGGAGCGGGCCAAAAACATTCAGTACTTC. The full variable domain, in which reference TRBV11-2 and TRBJ2-4 provide the parts outside the CDR3, is EAGVAQSPRYKIIEKRQSVAFWCNPISGHATLYWYQQILGQGPKLLIQFQNNGVVDDSQLPKDRFSAERLKGVDSTLKIQPAKLEDSAVYLCASTSQERAKNIQYFGAGTRLSVL.

The chain uses TRBV7-2 and TRBJ1-6, with 7 bases fitting TRBD1. Germline assignment: CDR1 SGHTA and CDR2 FQGNSA. With V trimmed by 4 bases and J by 6 bases, 9 bases remained unmatched. This CDR3 spans 16 amino acids. DNA of the CDR3: TGTGCCAGCAGCTCGGGCCCAGGGGGAGGTAATTCACCCCTCCACTTT. The encoded protein is CASSSGPGGGNSPLHF.

This chain joins TRBV29-1 and TRBJ2-2; D ambiguous. The germline gives CDR1 SQVTM, CDR2 ANQGSEA. V was pared by 8 bases and J by 3 bases, with 7 bases between. The CDR3 is 11 amino acids. CDR3 amino acids: CSFSYTGELFF. The CDR3 DNA follows: TGCAGCTTCAGCTACACCGGGGAGCTGTTTTTT.

The chain recombines TRBV19 with TRBJ2-5, with 9 positions matching TRBD1. Germline CDR1 is LNHDA and CDR2 is SQIVND (reference sequence). V was pared by 6 bases and J by 5 bases, with 4 bases of the junction left unmatched. This CDR3 region has 13 residues. The CDR3 region has the DNA TGTGCCAGTAGGGGACAGGGTTGGGAGACCCAGTACTTC. Translating gives CASRGQGWETQYF.

The sample holds one count of this clonotype. This chain uses TRBV7-9 with TRBJ2-3; weak D call: TRBD2 (5 bases). The germline CDR1 and CDR2 sequences are SEHNR and FQNEAQ (reference sequence). V gave up 5 bases and J gave up 6 bases, with 9 bases separating them. This CDR3 is built from 12 residues. In DNA, the CDR3 is TGTGCCAGCAGCGGCTCGGGGGATACGCAGTATTTT. Translation gives CASSGSGDTQYF.

This chain joins TRBV30 and TRBJ2-7; D is ambiguous. Germline V gene lookup returns CDR1 GTSNPN and CDR2 SVGIG (reference sequence). Trimming left V 3 bases short and J 4 bases short, with 13 bases between. The CDR3 runs to 13 residues. CDR3 coding DNA: TGTGCCTGGAGGGAAAGAGCCGGGTACGAGCAGTACGTC. This sequence encodes CAWRERAGYEQYV.

The CDR3 spells CASSRTGYEQFF. CDR3 in DNA: TGTGCCAGCAGCCGGACCGGCTATGAGCAGTTCTTC. The chain links TRBV14 to TRBJ2-1; no definite D call. This CDR3 contains 12 residues. Germline CDR1 reads SGHDN; CDR2 reads FVKESK. V lost 4 bases and J 8 bases, leaving 9 bases between the germline ends.

This rearrangement joins TRBV10-3 to TRBJ1-6; TRBD1 agrees at 7 bases. Germline CDR1 reads ENHRY; CDR2 reads SYGVKD. The V and J ends lost 4 bases and 8 bases, in that order; junction bases with no gene match: 2. The CDR3 length is 13 residues. Here the CDR3 reads CAISGQGDSPLHF. The CDR3 coding sequence is TGTGCCATCAGTGGACAGGGTGATTCACCCCTCCACTTT.

V is TRBV30 and J is TRBJ1-2; maybe TRBD1 (5 bases). The CDR3 is 12 amino acids. The germline V gene encodes CDR1 GTSNPN and CDR2 SVGIG (reference sequence). The V end lost 3 bases, the J end lost 8 bases, and 13 bases lay between the germline ends. Here the CDR3 DNA reads TGTGCCTGGAGCTCAGGGATGTGGGGCTACACCTTC. Translation: CAWSSGMWGYTF.

This clonotype was seen a single time. DNA for the CDR3: TGTGCCAGCAGCTTTTACACCGGGGAGCTGTTTTTT. Amino acids: CASSFYTGELFF. This rearrangement joins TRBV5-4 to TRBJ2-2; no reliable D call. From germline, CDR1 is SGHNT and CDR2 YYREEE (reference sequence). CDR3 size: 12 residues. Deletions cut 2 bases from V and 3 bases from J, with 2 bases between. The full variable domain, its missing parts supplied by reference TRBV5-4 and TRBJ2-2, is ETGVTQSPTHLIKTRGQQVTLRCSSQSGHNTVSWYQQALGQGPQFIFQYYREEENGRGNFPPRFSGLQFPNYSSELNVNALELDDSALYLCASSFYTGELFFGEGSRLTVL.

CDR3 sequence reads: CSATTLQGDTQYF. The CDR3 DNA sequence: TGCAGTGCTACGACTCTCCAGGGGGATACGCAGTATTTT. J is TRBJ2-3 and V is TRBV20-1, with D maybe TRBD1 (6 bases). Germline V CDR1 and CDR2: DFQATT, SNEGSKA (reference sequence). Trimming took off 4 bases at V and 6 bases at J, with 14 bases between the two ends. This CDR3 has 13 amino acids.

The rearrangement links TRBV20-1 to TRBJ2-7; D is unresolved. CDR3 size: 12 residues. V lost 4 bases and J lost 0, with 7 bases in between. Per germline, CDR1 DFQATT and CDR2 SNEGSKA (reference sequence). The CDR3 DNA follows: TGCAGTGCTACCGAGAGCTCCTACGAGCAGTACTTC. Its translation is CSATESSYEQYF.

The chain has TRBV4-1 and TRBJ2-3; the D is unclear. CDR1 MGHRA and CDR2 YSYEKL come from the germline V gene. The V gene lost 2 bases and the J gene lost 6 bases, with 12 bases spanning the gap. This CDR3 comprises 14 residues. The CDR3 DNA follows: TGCGCCAGCAGCCAAACGGCGTCTGTGGATACGCAGTATTTT. The encoded protein is CASSQTASVDTQYF.

The chain couples TRBV29-1 to TRBJ1-2, with D hard to call. Trimming took 6 bases from V and 4 from J, leaving 12 bases between them. This CDR3 has 12 residues. Germline-derived CDR1 and CDR2 are SQVTM and ANQGSEA. The CDR3 sequence is CSVVHATYGYTF. As DNA, the CDR3 is TGCAGCGTCGTACATGCTACCTATGGCTACACCTTC.

This clonotype was counted once. This sequence joins TRBV3-1 and TRBJ2-1; D gene uncertain. Looked up from germline, CDR1 is LGHDT and CDR2 is YNNKEL (reference sequence). The CDR3 totals 13 residues. Deletions cut 0 bases from V and 9 bases from J, with 9 bases between. The CDR3 spells CASSQDGNAEQFF. The CDR3 nucleotides are TGTGCCAGCAGCCAAGATGGGAACGCTGAGCAGTTCTTC.

The V call is TRBV5-1, the J call TRBJ2-1; D ambiguous. V lost 8 bases and J lost 0, with 12 bases in between. Germline V gene sequence: CDR1 SGHRS, CDR2 YFSETQ. CDR3 length equals 14 residues. CDR3 bases: TGCGCCAGTCTGGACGGAAGCTCCTACAATGAGCAGTTCTTC. Residues: CASLDGSSYNEQFF.

The chain employs TRBV4-1 and TRBJ2-1; 7 bases align to TRBD1. The J segment lost 0 bases and the V segment lost 0 bases, leaving 2 bases of the junction unmatched. The CDR3 length is 16 residues. Germline-derived CDR1 and CDR2 are MGHRA and YSYEKL. This CDR3 reads CASSQEGDSSYNEQFF. CDR3 nucleotides: TGCGCCAGCAGCCAAGAGGGGGACAGCTCCTACAATGAGCAGTTCTTC.